One sample yielded the 23 T cell receptor beta chains listed below, sequenced in a study of cytomegalovirus exposure and HLA in healthy donors. The PCR used 60 Vbeta and 13 Jbeta primers. The assay was immunoSEQ multiplex PCR, and TCRdb's table has in-frame clones only and misses some. The data contain 190,000 or so clones, around 81% of them singletons. Sequenced: PBMCs. The receptors were sampled from a woman aged 45-65 years in good health and CMV-seropositive.

The V and J genes are TRBV7-3 and TRBJ1-4; D ambiguous. Trimming cost V 2 bases and J 3 bases, with 7 bases left between them. The CDR3 is 14 amino acids. The germline V gene has CDR1 SGHTA and CDR2 FQGTGA. The CDR3 spells CASSLEVANEKLFF. As DNA, the CDR3 is TGTGCCAGCAGCTTAGAGGTCGCTAATGAAAAACTGTTTTTT.

V and J are TRBV19 and TRBJ1-1; 7 nucleotides agree with TRBD1. The junction had 9 bases not matched to a gene; V was cut back by 5 bases and J by 6 bases. The germline V gene has CDR1 LNHDA and CDR2 SQIVND (reference sequence). This CDR3 is 14 amino acids long. CDR3 nucleotide sequence: TGTGCCAGTAGTTCGTGGGACAGCGGGTCTGAAGCTTTCTTT. Amino acids: CASSSWDSGSEAFF. The full variable domain, with the rest looked up from reference TRBV19 and TRBJ1-1, is DGGITQSPKYLFRKEGQNVTLSCEQNLNHDAMYWYRQDPGQGLRLIYYSQIVNDFQKGDIAEGYSVSREKKESFPLTVTSAQKNPTAFYLCASSSWDSGSEAFFGQGTRLTVV.

The rearrangement joins TRBV25-1 to TRBJ2-7, with 9 bases identical to TRBD1. The germline V gene has CDR1 MGHDK and CDR2 SYGVNS. Unmatched junction bases numbered 8, after V lost 6 bases and J lost 2 bases. The CDR3 runs 15 residues. Here the CDR3 DNA reads TGTGCCAGCAGCGCCCCGGGACAGGGCGCCTACGAGCAGTACTTC. Protein product: CASSAPGQGAYEQYF.

The chain uses TRBV11-2 and TRBJ1-2, with D perhaps TRBD1 (6 bases). V lost 5 bases and J lost 5, with 18 bases in between. The germline CDR1 and CDR2 sequences are SGHAT and FQNNGV. The CDR3 has 15 residues. The CDR3 nucleotides read TGTGCCAGCAGCCCTGGGGGGGCCTGGCGGTATGGCTACACCTTC. This gives the protein CASSPGGAWRYGYTF. Full variable domain (rest looked up from reference TRBV11-2 and TRBJ1-2): EAGVAQSPRYKIIEKRQSVAFWCNPISGHATLYWYQQILGQGPKLLIQFQNNGVVDDSQLPKDRFSAERLKGVDSTLKIQPAKLEDSAVYLCASSPGGAWRYGYTFGSGTRLTVV.

The rearrangement uses TRBV28 and TRBJ1-5, with 8 nucleotides matching TRBD1. The CDR3 covers 11 residues. Per germline, CDR1 MDHEN and CDR2 SYDVKM. Unmatched junction bases numbered 3, after V lost 5 bases and J lost 12 bases. DNA for the CDR3: TGTGCCAGCAGTACCGGACAGGGCCAGCATTTT. Amino acid sequence: CASSTGQGQHF.

The gene calls are TRBV5-4 and TRBJ1-2; tentatively, D is TRBD1 (6 bases). The length of the CDR3 is 16 residues. CDR1 is SGHNT, CDR2 YYREEE, per germline (reference sequence). V gave up 0 bases and J gave up 8 bases, with 20 bases separating them. The CDR3 nucleotides are TGTGCCAGCAGCTTGGTGGGACTAGTGGGGGCGGCCGGCTACACCTTC. Residues: CASSLVGLVGAAGYTF.

The rearrangement links TRBV7-9 to TRBJ2-2; the D gene is possibly TRBD1 (6 bases). CDR3 length: 16 amino acids. Germline CDR1 is SEHNR and CDR2 is FQNEAQ (reference sequence). V shed 1 base and J shed 4 bases, with 13 bases lying between them. CDR3 nucleotide sequence: TGTGCCAGCAGCTTAGGCAGGGGAGAGAGCACCGGGGAGCTGTTTTTT. It codes for CASSLGRGESTGELFF.

The chain recombines TRBV9 with TRBJ2-5; a possible D gene is TRBD2 (7 bases). Per the germline V gene, CDR1 is SGDLS and CDR2 is YYNGEE. V was pared by 4 bases and J by 5 bases, with 21 bases between. This CDR3 is 16 amino acids long. The CDR3 loop reads CASSPRRGGAGETQYF. In DNA, the CDR3 is TGTGCCAGCAGCCCCAGACGTGGGGGGGCCGGGGAGACCCAGTACTTC.

Turning to this clone: The junction departs from the called germline gene at one end, perhaps through a read error. V usage is TRBV7-9 and J usage is TRBJ2-1; 11 nucleotides align to TRBD1. The CDR3 totals 16 residues. Germline CDR1 is SEHNR and CDR2 is FQNEAQ (reference sequence). CDR3: CSSSLEPGQGGNEQFF. The CDR3 DNA sequence: TGTTCCAGCAGCTTAGAACCGGGACAGGGGGGTAATGAGCAGTTCTTC.

The chain carries TRBV6-1 and TRBJ2-3, with a tentative D call TRBD1 (5 bases). Germline V lookup: CDR1 MNHNS, CDR2 SASEGT. V lost 6 bases and J lost 0, with 7 bases in between. The CDR3 is 13 amino acids. CDR3 residues: CASRRGSTDTQYF. The CDR3 DNA sequence: TGTGCCAGCAGAAGGGGAAGCACAGATACGCAGTATTTT.

V usage is TRBV6-6 and J usage is TRBJ1-2; 10 nucleotides agree with TRBD1. V was pared by 6 bases and J by 4 bases, with 11 bases of the junction left unmatched. Germline values: CDR1 MNHNY, CDR2 SVGAGI (reference sequence). CDR3 length: 16 residues. The chain's CDR3 is CASSTTRTGGPYGYTF. As DNA, the CDR3 is TGTGCCAGCAGCACCACTCGGACAGGGGGTCCCTATGGCTACACCTTC.

The rearrangement joins TRBV5-6 to TRBJ1-1; no definite D call. Trimming shortened V by 0 bases and J by 0 bases, and 6 bases separated the two germline ends. Germline CDR1 and CDR2: SGHDT and YYEEEE. There are 14 residues in the CDR3. The CDR3 reads CASSLGPMNTEAFF. In DNA, the CDR3 is TGTGCCAGCAGCTTGGGTCCCATGAACACTGAAGCTTTCTTT.

The chain is built from TRBV6-5 and TRBJ1-3; D is unclear. The CDR3 runs 15 residues. Germline CDR1 MNHEY, CDR2 SVGAGI. V lost 3 bases and J lost 2, with 11 bases in between. The CDR3 DNA follows: TGTGCCAGCAGTTATTCCGAGGCCCCTGGAAACACCATATATTTT. This sequence encodes CASSYSEAPGNTIYF.

The chain carries TRBV5-4 and TRBJ2-3; D possibly corresponds to TRBD2 (6 bases). The CDR3 is made up of 15 amino acids. V dropped 3 bases and J dropped 1 base, with 12 bases sitting between them. Germline lookup yields CDR1 SGHNT and CDR2 YYREEE (reference sequence). CDR3 sequence (DNA): TGTGCCAGCAGCTGGGTGGGGGGAGGCACAGATACGCAGTATTTT. It codes for CASSWVGGGTDTQYF.

The gene calls are TRBV28 and TRBJ2-7; 12 bases match TRBD2. CDR1 MDHEN and CDR2 SYDVKM come from the germline V gene. This CDR3 comprises 14 residues. The V segment lost 9 bases and the J segment 1 base; nucleotides outside the gene matches: 4. The CDR3 reads CASTGLAGSYEQYF. CDR3 nucleotide sequence: TGTGCCAGTACTGGACTAGCGGGATCCTACGAGCAGTACTTC.

The CDR3 coding sequence is TGTGCCAGCAGTTACCGGGACAGCCCGTCCGGGGAGCTGTTTTTT. The encoded protein is CASSYRDSPSGELFF. The chain joins TRBV6-5 to TRBJ2-2, with TRBD1 matching over 7 bases. The CDR3 runs 15 residues. Germline loops: CDR1 MNHEY, CDR2 SVGAGI. The V segment lost 2 bases and the J segment 6 bases; nucleotides outside the gene matches: 6.

V and J are TRBV10-3 and TRBJ1-4; TRBD1 agrees at 7 bases. Germline V gene lookup returns CDR1 ENHRY and CDR2 SYGVKD. CDR3 length: 15 residues. The trim removed 6 bases at V and 8 bases at J, leaving 12 bases unmatched. The CDR3 DNA reads as TGTGCCATCAGCGACGGGACAGCGGGAGGGGAAAAACTGTTTTTT. Protein sequence: CAISDGTAGGEKLFF.

The V and J genes are TRBV19 and TRBJ1-5; maybe TRBD1 (5 bases). The CDR3 totals 17 residues. Germline CDR1 LNHDA, CDR2 SQIVND (reference sequence). V was trimmed by 3 bases and J by 3 bases, leaving 18 bases between them. CDR3 in amino acids: CASSILAGLGVNQPQHF. Written as DNA, the CDR3 is TGTGCCAGTAGTATTTTGGCGGGGTTGGGGGTCAATCAGCCCCAGCATTTT.

In its sample, this clone was seen once. The chain recombines TRBV18 with TRBJ1-5; TRBD1 is a possible D gene (5 bases). CDR3 length equals 15 residues. Germline V gene lookup returns CDR1 KGHSH and CDR2 LQKENI. V was shortened by 6 bases and J by 7 bases, with 19 bases between the two germline ends. This CDR3 is CASSLGVTGGQPQHF. The CDR3 DNA follows: TGTGCCAGCTCCCTGGGGGTCACAGGAGGGCAGCCCCAGCATTTT.

The chain links TRBV7-9 to TRBJ1-4; TRBD1 matches 7 bases. The CDR3 sequence is 15 residues long. V lost 5 bases, J lost 2 bases, and 5 bases stayed unmatched. CDR1 is SEHNR, CDR2 FQNEAQ, per germline (reference sequence). CDR3 in DNA: TGTGCCAGCAGCGACCGACAGGGCACTAATGAAAAACTGTTTTTT. This codes for CASSDRQGTNEKLFF. Supplemented by reference TRBV7-9 and TRBJ1-4, the full variable domain reads DTGVSQNPRHKITKRGQNVTFRCDPISEHNRLYWYRQTLGQGPEFLTYFQNEAQLEKSRLLSDRFSAERPKGSFSTLEIQRTEQGDSAMYLCASSDRQGTNEKLFFGSGTQLSVL.

V gene TRBV5-1 combines with J gene TRBJ1-2; no definite D call. The length of the CDR3 is 16 residues. V lost 4 bases to trimming and J lost 4 bases, with 20 bases between them. Germline CDR1 reads SGHRS; CDR2 reads YFSETQ. CDR3 nucleotides: TGCGCCAGCAGCCCGGACGGGGAAATGCGAAGCTATGGCTACACCTTC. The encoded protein is CASSPDGEMRSYGYTF.

This clone was observed once. The chain joins TRBV5-6 to TRBJ2-7; tentatively, D is TRBD1 (5 bases). CDR1 is SGHDT and CDR2 is YYEEEE in the germline V gene. The CDR3 spans 15 residues. The germline V and J ends were trimmed by 0 bases and 6 bases, with 16 bases remaining between them. Here the CDR3 DNA reads TGTGCCAGCAGCTTGGTTCCAGGGCAAAGAGGCGAGCAGTACTTC. Translating gives CASSLVPGQRGEQYF.

The chain carries TRBV19 and TRBJ2-2; 10 bases are shared with TRBD1. CDR1 LNHDA and CDR2 SQIVND come from the germline V gene (reference sequence). The CDR3 covers 16 residues. The ends lost 10 bases at V and 1 base at J; junction bases unmatched: 9. CDR3 sequence (DNA): TGTGCCACCGGTGAGACAGGGGGCTTGAACACCGGGGAGCTGTTTTTT. Translated, it gives CATGETGGLNTGELFF.